This T cell receptor (beta chain) was observed in a study of T cells in Graves' hyperthyroidism and ophthalmopathy. Patients aged 18 to 65 had newly diagnosed hyperthyroidism that had lasted under 2 months. The source material, RNA transcripts, was used to amplify TCR beta CDR3 regions. HTBI primers were the set used in a first-round RT-PCR of the TCR CDR3. TCRdb re-analysed the multiplex PCR reads in MiXCR, keeping a single row per CDR3 protein. The sample carries about 610,000 distinct CDR3 sequences, under 60% recorded once. This CDR3 is built from 13 residues. Trimming pared 1 base from V and 12 bases from J, leaving 13 bases between. The germline CDR1 and CDR2 sequences are SGHVS and FQNEAQ.

V gene TRBV7-8 combines with J gene TRBJ1-3, with D tentatively TRBD1 (6 bases). Sequenced material: peripheral blood or thyroid tissue (not recorded which). This sequence was found in a woman aged 18-29 years with Graves' hyperthyroidism. DNA of the CDR3: TGTGCCAGCAGCTTAGTTCCAGGGGAGGGCATATATTTT. The encoded protein is CASSLVPGEGIYF.